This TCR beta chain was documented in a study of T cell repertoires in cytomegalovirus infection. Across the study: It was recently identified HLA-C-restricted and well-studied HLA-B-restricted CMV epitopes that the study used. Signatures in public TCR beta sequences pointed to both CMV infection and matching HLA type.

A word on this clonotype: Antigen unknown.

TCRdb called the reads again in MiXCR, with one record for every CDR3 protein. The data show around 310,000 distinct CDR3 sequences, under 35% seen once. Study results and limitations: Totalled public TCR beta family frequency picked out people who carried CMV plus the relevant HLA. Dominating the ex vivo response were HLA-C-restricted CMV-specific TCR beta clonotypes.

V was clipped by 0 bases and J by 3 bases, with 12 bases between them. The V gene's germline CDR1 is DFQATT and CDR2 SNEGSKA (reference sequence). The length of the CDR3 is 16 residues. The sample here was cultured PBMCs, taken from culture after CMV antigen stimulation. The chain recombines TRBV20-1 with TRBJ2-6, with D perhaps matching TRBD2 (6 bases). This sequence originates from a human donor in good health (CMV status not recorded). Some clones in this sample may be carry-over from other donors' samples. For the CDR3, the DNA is TGCAGTGCTAGAGACGGGGGACTCTATGGGGCCAACGTCCTGACTTTC. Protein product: CSARDGGLYGANVLTF.